Listed below are T cell receptor beta chains from one sample, sequenced in a study of blood T cells in healthy people across ages. TCRdb ran MiXCR on the 5' RACE reads and lists one entry per CDR3 protein. The data show 650,000 to 900,000 distinct CDR3 sequences, around two thirds seen once. Specimen: blood. These receptor sequences come from a man aged 25 to 40 in good health. The CDR3 runs from the conserved cysteine through the conserved F or W. A D gene is named only where the DNA matches it firmly. A row's size may be missing; if present it is once, few, many or a size class.

TRBV18,TRBJ2-1,NA,TRBD2,TGTGCCAGCTCGACCGGGACTAGCGTTGGTGAGCAGTTCTTC,CASSTGTSVGEQFF
TRBV7-2,TRBJ2-1,once,TRBD2,TGTGCCAGCAGCTCACCGGGGGGGGTTTACAATGAGCAGTTCTTC,CASSSPGGVYNEQFF
TRBV9,TRBJ2-3,NA,TRBD1,TGTGCCAGCATGCGCCGGGACAGGGGGCCGGCAGATACGCAGTATTTT,CASMRRDRGPADTQYF
TRBV9,TRBJ2-1,few,NA,TGTGCCAGCAGCCGGGAGGCAGGGGGGTACAATGAGCAGTTCTTC,CASSREAGGYNEQFF
TRBV2,TRBJ2-3,few,NA,TGTGCCAGCAGGGCCGGGGCCATAACGGATACGCAGTATTTT,CASRAGAITDTQYF
TRBV5-1,TRBJ2-1,NA,TRBD2,TGCGCCAGCAGCTTGCCTAGCGGAAACCTCAATGAGCAGTTCTTC,CASSLPSGNLNEQFF
TRBV7-2,TRBJ2-7,many,NA,TGTGCCAGCAGCTTTACGACCGGAACCTACGAGCAGTACTTC,CASSFTTGTYEQYF
TRBV18,TRBJ2-1,NA,TRBD1,TGTGCCAGCTCACCACCCGGGACAGATTACAATGAGCAGTTCTTC,CASSPPGTDYNEQFF
TRBV20-1,TRBJ1-2,few,TRBD1,TGCAGTGCTAGAGATGGCAGGGGGCCCTATGGCTACACCTTC,CSARDGRGPYGYTF
TRBV2,TRBJ2-4,NA,TRBD1,TGTGCCAGCAGTGTGGGACAGCAGCTAGCCAAAAACATTCAGTACTTC,CASSVGQQLAKNIQYF
TRBV7-2,TRBJ2-5,NA,NA,TGTGCCAGCAGCTCGGACCGCGGTACCCAGTACTTC,CASSSDRGTQYF
TRBV7-8,TRBJ2-1,NA,NA,TGTGCCAGCAGCTGGACCGGGCCCCACAATGAGCAGTTCTTC,CASSWTGPHNEQFF
TRBV28,TRBJ1-5,once,NA,TGTGCCAGCAGTTCAACCGGGACCAGATACGAGCAGCCCCAGCATTTT,CASSSTGTRYEQPQHF
TRBV6-2/TRBV6-3,TRBJ2-2,once,NA,TGTGCCAGCAGTTACGCAAGGAGGACCGGGGAGATGTTTTTT,CASSYARRTGEMFF
TRBV29-1,TRBJ1-2,few,NA,TGCAGCGTTGGGGGGACAAGTAACTATGGCTACACCTTC,CSVGGTSNYGYTF
TRBV4-1,TRBJ2-1,few,TRBD2,TGCGCCAGCAGCCAAGAACCTAGCGGGGCGACCTACAATGAGCAGTTCTTC,CASSQEPSGATYNEQFF
TRBV7-2,TRBJ1-6,NA,NA,TGTGCCAGCAGCTCCGTACAGGGTTGGGGAAGAAATTCACCCCCCCACTTT,CASSSVQGWGRNSPPHF
TRBV12-3/TRBV12-4,TRBJ2-3,NA,NA,TGTGCCAGCAGGACGGCCAGGGGTAGCCCAGATATGCAGTATTTT,CASRTARGSPDMQYF
TRBV7-2,TRBJ2-1,few,TRBD2,TGTGCCAGCAGCTTAGGTAGCGGGGGGGCCAATGAGCAGTTCTTC,CASSLGSGGANEQFF
TRBV9,TRBJ1-2,NA,NA,TGTGCCAGCAGCGTAGGTGGATTCTATGGCTACACCTTC,CASSVGGFYGYTF
TRBV20-1,TRBJ1-6,NA,TRBD1,TGCAGTGCTAGAGGAAGGGACAGGGGCAATTCACCCCTCCACTTT,CSARGRDRGNSPLHF
TRBV6-5,TRBJ2-3,NA,TRBD2,TGTGCCAGCAGTACCGGGGGGCGGGGGGCTGCGGATACGCAGTATTTT,CASSTGGRGAADTQYF
TRBV7-8,TRBJ2-5,NA,TRBD2,TGTGCCAGCAGCCTTCTACTAGCGGGGCCAGAGACCCAGTACTTC,CASSLLLAGPETQYF
TRBV2,TRBJ2-5,NA,TRBD2,TGTGCCAGCAGTTTTCCTTTAGCGGGGGAGACAAAAGAGACCCAGTACTTC,CASSFPLAGETKETQYF
TRBV11-3,TRBJ1-1,few,TRBD1,TGTGCCAGCAGCCGCGGGGGACAGATGAACACTGAAGCTTTCTTT,CASSRGGQMNTEAFF
TRBV6-6,TRBJ1-5,NA,NA,TGTGCCAGCAGTATGCCGAACCCAGGGGTTCAGCCCCAGCATTTT,CASSMPNPGVQPQHF
TRBV20-1,TRBJ1-2,NA,NA,TGCAGTGCTAGAGATACTGGGGGATTAGACTATGGCTACACCTTC,CSARDTGGLDYGYTF
TRBV25-1,TRBJ1-6,NA,TRBD1,TGTGCCAGCAGCCGGGGACAGGAAAATTCACCCCTCCACTTT,CASSRGQENSPLHF
TRBV7-2,TRBJ2-7,NA,NA,TGTGCCAGCAGCACCCGGGACAACTACGAGCAGTACTTC,CASSTRDNYEQYF
TRBV27,TRBJ2-1,NA,NA,TGTGCCAGCAGTCCCTCGGGGCGGGTGAGCTACAATGAGCAGTTCTTC,CASSPSGRVSYNEQFF